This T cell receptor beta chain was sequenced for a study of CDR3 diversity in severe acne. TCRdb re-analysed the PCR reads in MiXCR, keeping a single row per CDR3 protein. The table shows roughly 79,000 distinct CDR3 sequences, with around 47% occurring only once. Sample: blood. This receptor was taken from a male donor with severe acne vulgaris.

CDR3 coding DNA: TGCGCCAGCAGTGAGTCGGCAGCCAGCTACGAGCAGTACTTC. As protein: CASSESAASYEQYF. The chain uses TRBV10-1 and TRBJ2-7; unclear D gene. Germline lookup yields CDR1 WNHNN and CDR2 SYGVQD (reference sequence). V lost 0 bases, J lost 3 bases, and 9 bases lay in between. This CDR3 has 14 residues.